This T cell receptor (beta chain) was identified during a study of T cell responses to AZD1222 COVID-19 vaccine. Study-wide results and limits: Possibly, clonal diversity was underestimated; donors were largely white British and included more females. Just a handful of AZD1222 recipients tested seropositive at baseline. Once two AZD1222 doses were given, Spike-specific TCR breadth and depth went up. Reportedly, nearly half the spike-specific TCRs target unmutated variant regions.

Notes on this clone: Its cognate antigen is unknown.

Produced via immunoSEQ multiplex PCR; TCRdb's table is partial and in-frame only. The sample consists of tens of thousands of clones, roughly 90% of them appearing once. Germline V gives CDR1 MGHDK, CDR2 SYGVNS. The CDR3 totals 13 residues. V lost 3 bases to trimming and J lost 5 bases, with 9 bases between them. The clonotype originates from an adult who received the AZD1222 COVID-19 vaccine. V is TRBV25-1 and J is TRBJ2-3, with unresolved D. Sequencing was performed on peripheral blood, taken 28 days after the second AZD1222 dose. The CDR3 spells CASSDDVLDTQYF. The DNA for the CDR3 is TGTGCCAGCAGTGATGACGTGTTAGATACGCAGTATTTT.